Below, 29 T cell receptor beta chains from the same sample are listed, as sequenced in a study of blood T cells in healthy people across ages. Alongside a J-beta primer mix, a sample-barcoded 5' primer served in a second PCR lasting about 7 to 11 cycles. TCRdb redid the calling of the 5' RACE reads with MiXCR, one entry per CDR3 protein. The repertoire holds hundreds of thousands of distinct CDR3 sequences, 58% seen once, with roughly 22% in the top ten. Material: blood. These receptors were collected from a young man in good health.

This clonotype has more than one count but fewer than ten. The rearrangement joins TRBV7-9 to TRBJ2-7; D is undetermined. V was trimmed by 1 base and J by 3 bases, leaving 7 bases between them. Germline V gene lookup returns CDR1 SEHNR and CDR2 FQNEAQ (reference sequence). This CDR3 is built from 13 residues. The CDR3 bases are TGTGCCAGCAGCTTAGGCGGCCTCTACGAGCAGTACTTC. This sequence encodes CASSLGGLYEQYF.

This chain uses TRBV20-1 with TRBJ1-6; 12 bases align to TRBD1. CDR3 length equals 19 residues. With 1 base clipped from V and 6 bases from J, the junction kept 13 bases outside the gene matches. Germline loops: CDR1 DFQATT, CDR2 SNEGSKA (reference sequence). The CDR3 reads CSARAGTGGESPINSPLHF. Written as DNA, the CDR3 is TGCAGTGCTAGAGCAGGGACAGGGGGCGAGTCGCCGATTAATTCACCCCTCCACTTT.

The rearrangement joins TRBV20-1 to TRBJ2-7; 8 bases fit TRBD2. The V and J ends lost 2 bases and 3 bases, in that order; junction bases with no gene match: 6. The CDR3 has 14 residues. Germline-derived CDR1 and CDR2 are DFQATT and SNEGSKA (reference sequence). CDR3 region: CSARFRLASYEQYF. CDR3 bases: TGCAGTGCTAGATTTCGACTAGCGAGCTACGAGCAGTACTTC.

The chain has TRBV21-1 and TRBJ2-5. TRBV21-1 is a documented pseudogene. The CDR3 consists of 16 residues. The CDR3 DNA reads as TGTGCCAGCAGCAAAGGGTGCTGGCGATCGCAAGAGACCCAGTACTTC. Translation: CASSKGCWRSQETQYF.

The CDR3 is CASNRGGGQEGNEQFF. DNA of the CDR3: TGTGCCAGCAATCGGGGGGGAGGACAGGAGGGTAATGAGCAGTTCTTC. The chain is built from TRBV2 and TRBJ2-1; D is possibly TRBD2 (8 bases). The CDR3 contains 16 residues. Germline V lookup: CDR1 SNHLY, CDR2 FYNNEI. Trimming took 7 bases from V and 7 from J, leaving 23 bases between them.

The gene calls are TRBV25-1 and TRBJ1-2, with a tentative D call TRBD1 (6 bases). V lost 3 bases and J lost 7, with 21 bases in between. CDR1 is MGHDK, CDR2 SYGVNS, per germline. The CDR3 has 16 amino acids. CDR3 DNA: TGTGCCAGCAGTGATCCTCCGGGCAGGGGAGCAGGTGGCTACACCTTC. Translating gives CASSDPPGRGAGGYTF.

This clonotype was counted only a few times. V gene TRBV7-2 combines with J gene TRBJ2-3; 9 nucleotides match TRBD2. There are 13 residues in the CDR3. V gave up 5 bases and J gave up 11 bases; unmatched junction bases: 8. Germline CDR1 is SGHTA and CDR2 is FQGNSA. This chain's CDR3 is CASSPSTSGGQYF. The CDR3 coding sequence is TGTGCCAGCAGCCCCTCGACTAGCGGAGGGCAGTATTTT.

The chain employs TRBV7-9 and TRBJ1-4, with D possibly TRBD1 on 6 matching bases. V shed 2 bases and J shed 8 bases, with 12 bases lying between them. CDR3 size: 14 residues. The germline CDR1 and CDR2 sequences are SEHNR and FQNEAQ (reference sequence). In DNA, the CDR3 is TGTGCCAGCAGCTTAATACAGGGTTCAGAAAAACTGTTTTTT. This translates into CASSLIQGSEKLFF.

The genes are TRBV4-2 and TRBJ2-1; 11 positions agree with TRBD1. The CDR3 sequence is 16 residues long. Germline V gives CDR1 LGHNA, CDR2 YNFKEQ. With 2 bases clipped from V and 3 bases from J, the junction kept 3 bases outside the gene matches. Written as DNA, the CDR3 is TGTGCCAGCAGCCAAACGGACAGGGGGCACTACAATGAGCAGTTCTTC. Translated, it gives CASSQTDRGHYNEQFF.

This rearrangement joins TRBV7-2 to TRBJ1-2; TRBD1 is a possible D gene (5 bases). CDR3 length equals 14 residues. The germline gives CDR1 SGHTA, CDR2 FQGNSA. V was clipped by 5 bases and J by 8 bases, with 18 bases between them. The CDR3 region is CASSAWEGSSGYTF. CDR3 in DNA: TGTGCCAGCAGCGCCTGGGAGGGGTCGAGCGGCTACACCTTC.

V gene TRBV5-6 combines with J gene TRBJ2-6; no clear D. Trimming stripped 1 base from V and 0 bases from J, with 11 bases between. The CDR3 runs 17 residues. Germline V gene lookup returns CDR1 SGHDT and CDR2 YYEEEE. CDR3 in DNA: TGTGCCAGCAGCTTGTTGGGCCTCCTCTCTGGGGCCAACGTCCTGACTTTC. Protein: CASSLLGLLSGANVLTF.

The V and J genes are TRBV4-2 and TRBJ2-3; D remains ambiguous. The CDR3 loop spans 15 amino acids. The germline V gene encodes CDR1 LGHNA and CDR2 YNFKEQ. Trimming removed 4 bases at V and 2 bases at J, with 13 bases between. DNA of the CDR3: TGTGCCAGCAGCCCCAGACCCGACCACACAGATACGCAGTATTTT. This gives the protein CASSPRPDHTDTQYF.

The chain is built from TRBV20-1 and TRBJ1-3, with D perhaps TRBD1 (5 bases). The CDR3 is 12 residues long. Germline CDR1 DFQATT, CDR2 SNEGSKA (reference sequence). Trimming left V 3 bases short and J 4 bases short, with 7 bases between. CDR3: CSASPGGNTIYF. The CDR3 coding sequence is TGCAGTGCTAGCCCAGGGGGAAACACCATATATTTT.

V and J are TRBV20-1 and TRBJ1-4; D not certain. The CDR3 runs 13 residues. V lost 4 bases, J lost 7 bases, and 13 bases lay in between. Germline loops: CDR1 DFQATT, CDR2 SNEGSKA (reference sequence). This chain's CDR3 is CSAKDLVGEKLFF. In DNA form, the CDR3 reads TGCAGTGCTAAAGACCTAGTAGGTGAAAAACTGTTTTTT.

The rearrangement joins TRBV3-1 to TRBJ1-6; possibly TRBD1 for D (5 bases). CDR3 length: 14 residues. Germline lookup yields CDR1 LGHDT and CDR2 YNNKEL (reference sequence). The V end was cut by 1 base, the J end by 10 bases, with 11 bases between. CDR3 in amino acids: CASSQGRGRSPLHF. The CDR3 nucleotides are TGTGCCAGCAGCCAAGGTCGGGGCCGCTCACCCCTCCACTTT.

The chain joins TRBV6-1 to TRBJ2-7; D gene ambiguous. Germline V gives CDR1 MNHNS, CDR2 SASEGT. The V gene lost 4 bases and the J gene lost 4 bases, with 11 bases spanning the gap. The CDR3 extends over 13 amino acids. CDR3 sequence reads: CASSVGSGYEQYF. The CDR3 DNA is TGTGCCAGCAGTGTTGGCAGTGGGTACGAGCAGTACTTC.

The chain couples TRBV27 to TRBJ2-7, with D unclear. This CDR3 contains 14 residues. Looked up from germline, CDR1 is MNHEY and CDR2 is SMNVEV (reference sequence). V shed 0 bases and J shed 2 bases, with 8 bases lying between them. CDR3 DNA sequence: TGTGCCAGCAGTTTATCGGCGGATACCTACGAGCAGTACTTC. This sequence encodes CASSLSADTYEQYF.

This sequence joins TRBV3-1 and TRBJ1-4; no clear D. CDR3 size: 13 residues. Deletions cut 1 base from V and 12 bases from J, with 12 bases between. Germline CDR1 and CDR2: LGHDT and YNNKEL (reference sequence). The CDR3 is CASSQVLRQELFF. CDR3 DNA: TGTGCCAGCAGCCAAGTTTTGCGGCAAGAACTGTTTTTT.

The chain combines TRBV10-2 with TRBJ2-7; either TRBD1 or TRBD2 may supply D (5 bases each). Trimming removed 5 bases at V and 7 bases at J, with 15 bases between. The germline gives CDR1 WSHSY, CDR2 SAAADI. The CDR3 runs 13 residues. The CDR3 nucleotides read TGCGCCAGCAGTCCGGGACCCCGACGGGAGCAGTACTTC. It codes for CASSPGPRREQYF.

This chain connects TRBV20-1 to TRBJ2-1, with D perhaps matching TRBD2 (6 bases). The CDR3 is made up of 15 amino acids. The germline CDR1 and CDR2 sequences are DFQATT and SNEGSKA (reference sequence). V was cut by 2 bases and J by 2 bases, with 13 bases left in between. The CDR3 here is CSARTAGTPYNEQFF. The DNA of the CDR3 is TGCAGTGCTAGAACGGCCGGGACTCCCTACAATGAGCAGTTCTTC.

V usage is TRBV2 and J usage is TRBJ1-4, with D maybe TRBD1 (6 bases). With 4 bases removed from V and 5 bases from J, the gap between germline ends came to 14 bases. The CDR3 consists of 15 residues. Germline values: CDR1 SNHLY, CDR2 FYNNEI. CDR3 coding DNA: TGTGCCAGCAGTGTGACAGGCCCTCCAAATGAAAAACTGTTTTTT. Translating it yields CASSVTGPPNEKLFF. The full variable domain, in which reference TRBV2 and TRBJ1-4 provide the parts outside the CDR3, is EPEVTQTPSHQVTQMGQEVILRCVPISNHLYFYWYRQILGQKVEFLVSFYNNEISEKSEIFDDQFSVERPDGSNFTLKIRSTKLEDSAMYFCASSVTGPPNEKLFFGSGTQLSVL.

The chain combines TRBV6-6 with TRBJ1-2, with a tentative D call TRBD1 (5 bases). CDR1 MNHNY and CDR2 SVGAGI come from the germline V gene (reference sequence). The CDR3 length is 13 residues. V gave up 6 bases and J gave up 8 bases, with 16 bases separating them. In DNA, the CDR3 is TGTGCCAGCAGCCGGGACCGCCTGAACGGCTACACCTTC. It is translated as CASSRDRLNGYTF.

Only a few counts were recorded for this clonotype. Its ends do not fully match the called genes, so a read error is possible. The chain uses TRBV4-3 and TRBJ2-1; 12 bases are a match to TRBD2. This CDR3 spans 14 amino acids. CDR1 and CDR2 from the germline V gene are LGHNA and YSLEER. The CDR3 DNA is TGCGCCAGGAGCCCTAGCGGGAGGGACAATGAGCAGTTCTTC. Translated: CARSPSGRDNEQFF.

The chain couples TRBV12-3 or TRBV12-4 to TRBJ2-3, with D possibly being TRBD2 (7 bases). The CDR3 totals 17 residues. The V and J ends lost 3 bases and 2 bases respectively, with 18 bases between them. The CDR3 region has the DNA TGTGCCAGCAGTTTGGGGTGGGGAGGGGGGGACACAGATACGCAGTATTTT. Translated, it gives CASSLGWGGGDTDTQYF.

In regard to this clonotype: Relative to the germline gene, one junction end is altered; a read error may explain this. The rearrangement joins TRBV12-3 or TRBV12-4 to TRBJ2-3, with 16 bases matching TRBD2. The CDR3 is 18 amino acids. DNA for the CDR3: TGTGCCAGCAGTCTAACGGGACTAGCGGGGGGGATCACAGATACGCAATATTTT. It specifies CASSLTGLAGGITDTQYF.

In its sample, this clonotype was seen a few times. CDR3 in DNA: TGTGCCAGCAGCCAAGTAGGTGTCACTGAAGCTTTCTTT. This sequence encodes CASSQVGVTEAFF. The J gene is TRBJ1-1, the V gene TRBV4-2; D is unresolved. V shed 1 base and J shed 4 bases, with 7 bases lying between them. CDR1 and CDR2 from the germline V gene are LGHNA and YNFKEQ. The CDR3 runs to 13 residues.

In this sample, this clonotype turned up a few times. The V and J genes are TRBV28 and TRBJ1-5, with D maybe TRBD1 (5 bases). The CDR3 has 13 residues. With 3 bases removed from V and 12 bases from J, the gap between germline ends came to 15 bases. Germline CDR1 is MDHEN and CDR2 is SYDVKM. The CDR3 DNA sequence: TGTGCCAGCAGTTTGTATGGAGGGGTTGTCCAGCATTTT. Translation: CASSLYGGVVQHF.

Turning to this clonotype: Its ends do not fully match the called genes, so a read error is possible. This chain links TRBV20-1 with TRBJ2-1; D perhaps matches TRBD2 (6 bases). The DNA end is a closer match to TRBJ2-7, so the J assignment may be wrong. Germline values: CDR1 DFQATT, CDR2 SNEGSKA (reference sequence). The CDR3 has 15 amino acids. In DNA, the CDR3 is TGCAGTGCTCGGGAGCGTAGGGTCCCATCCTATGAGCAGTACTTC. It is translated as CSARERRVPSYEQYF.

CDR3 bases: TGTGCCAGCAGACCTCCTGGCGGGGGCTCCTACGAGCAGTACTTC. Translated: CASRPPGGGSYEQYF. The J gene is TRBJ2-7, the V gene TRBV6-2 or TRBV6-3; 7 positions agree with TRBD2. This CDR3 is 15 amino acids long. The trim removed 6 bases at V and 0 bases at J, leaving 8 bases unmatched. Germline loops: CDR1 MNHEY, CDR2 SVGEGT.